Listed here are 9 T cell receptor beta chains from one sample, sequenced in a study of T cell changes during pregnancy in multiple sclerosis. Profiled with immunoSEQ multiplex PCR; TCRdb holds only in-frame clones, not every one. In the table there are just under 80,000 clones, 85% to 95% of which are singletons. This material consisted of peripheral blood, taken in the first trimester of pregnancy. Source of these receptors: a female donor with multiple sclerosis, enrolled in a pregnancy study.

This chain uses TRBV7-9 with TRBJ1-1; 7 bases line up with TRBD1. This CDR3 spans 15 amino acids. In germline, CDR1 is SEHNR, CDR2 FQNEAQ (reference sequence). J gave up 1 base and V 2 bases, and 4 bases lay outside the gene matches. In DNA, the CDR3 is TGTGCCAGCAGCTTAATGACAGGGAGGAACACTGAAGCTTTCTTT. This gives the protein CASSLMTGRNTEAFF.

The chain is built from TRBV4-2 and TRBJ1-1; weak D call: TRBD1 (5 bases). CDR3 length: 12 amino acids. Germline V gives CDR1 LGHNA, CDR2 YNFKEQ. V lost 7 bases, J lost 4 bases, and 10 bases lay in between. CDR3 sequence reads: CASTPGGTEAFF. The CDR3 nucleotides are TGTGCCAGCACCCCCGGGGGCACTGAAGCTTTCTTT.

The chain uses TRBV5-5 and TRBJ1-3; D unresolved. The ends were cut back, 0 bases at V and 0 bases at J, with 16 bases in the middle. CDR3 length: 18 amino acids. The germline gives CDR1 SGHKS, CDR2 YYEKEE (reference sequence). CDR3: CASSLVGVQWSSGNTIYF. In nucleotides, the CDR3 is TGTGCCAGCAGCTTGGTTGGAGTTCAGTGGAGCTCTGGAAACACCATATATTTT.

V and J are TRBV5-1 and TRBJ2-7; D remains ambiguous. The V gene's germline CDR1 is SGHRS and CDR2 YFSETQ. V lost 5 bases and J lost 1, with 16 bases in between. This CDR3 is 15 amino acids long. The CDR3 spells CASRPEWAPSYEQYF. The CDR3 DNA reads TGCGCCAGCAGGCCCGAGTGGGCCCCTTCCTACGAGCAGTACTTC.

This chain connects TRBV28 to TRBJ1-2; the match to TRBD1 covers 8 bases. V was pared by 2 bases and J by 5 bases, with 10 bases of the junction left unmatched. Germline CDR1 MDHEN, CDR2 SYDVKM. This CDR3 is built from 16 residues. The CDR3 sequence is CASSLADRGGRYGYTF. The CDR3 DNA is TGTGCCAGCAGTTTAGCCGACAGGGGCGGGCGGTATGGCTACACCTTC.

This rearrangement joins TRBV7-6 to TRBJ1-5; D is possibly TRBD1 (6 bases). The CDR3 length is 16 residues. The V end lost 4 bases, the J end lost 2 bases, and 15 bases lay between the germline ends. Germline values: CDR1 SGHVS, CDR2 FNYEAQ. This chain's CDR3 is CASSSQGSWRNQPQHF. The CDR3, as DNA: TGTGCCAGCAGCTCACAGGGATCTTGGCGCAATCAGCCCCAGCATTTT.

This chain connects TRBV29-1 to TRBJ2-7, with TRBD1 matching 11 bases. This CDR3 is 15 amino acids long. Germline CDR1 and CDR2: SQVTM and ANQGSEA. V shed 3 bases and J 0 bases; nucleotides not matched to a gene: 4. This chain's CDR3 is CSVEGQGVFSYEQYF. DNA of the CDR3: TGCAGCGTTGAGGGACAGGGGGTATTCTCCTACGAGCAGTACTTC.

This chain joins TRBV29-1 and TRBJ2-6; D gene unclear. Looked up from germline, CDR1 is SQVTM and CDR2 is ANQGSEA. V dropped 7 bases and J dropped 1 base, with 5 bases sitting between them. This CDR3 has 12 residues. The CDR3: CSAESGANVLTF. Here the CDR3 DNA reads TGCAGCGCCGAGTCTGGGGCCAACGTCCTGACTTTC.

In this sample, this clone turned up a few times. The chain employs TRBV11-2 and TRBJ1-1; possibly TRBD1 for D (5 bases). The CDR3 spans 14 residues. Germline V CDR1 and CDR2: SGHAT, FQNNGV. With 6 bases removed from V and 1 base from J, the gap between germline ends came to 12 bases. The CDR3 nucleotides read TGTGCCAGCAGACCGACGACAGCGAACACTGAAGCTTTCTTT. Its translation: CASRPTTANTEAFF.